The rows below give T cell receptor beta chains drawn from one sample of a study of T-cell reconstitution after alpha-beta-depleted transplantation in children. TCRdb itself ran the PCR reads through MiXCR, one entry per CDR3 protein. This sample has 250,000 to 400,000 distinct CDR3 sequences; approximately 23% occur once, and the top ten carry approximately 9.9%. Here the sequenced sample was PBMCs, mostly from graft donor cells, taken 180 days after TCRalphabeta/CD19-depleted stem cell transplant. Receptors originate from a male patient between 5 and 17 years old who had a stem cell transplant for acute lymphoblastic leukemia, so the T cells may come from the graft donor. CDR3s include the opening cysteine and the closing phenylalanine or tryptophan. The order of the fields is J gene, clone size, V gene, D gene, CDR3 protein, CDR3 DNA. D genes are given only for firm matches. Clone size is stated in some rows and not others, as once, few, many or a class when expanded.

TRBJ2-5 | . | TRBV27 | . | CASGYGGGETQYF | TGTGCCAGCGGTTACGGGGGAGGCGAGACCCAGTACTTC
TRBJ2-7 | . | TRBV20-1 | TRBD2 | CSASTSGYSYEQYF | TGCAGTGCGTCGACTAGCGGATACTCCTACGAGCAGTACTTC
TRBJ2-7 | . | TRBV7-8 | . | CASSLMAAYEQYF | TGTGCCAGCAGCTTAATGGCAGCGTACGAGCAGTACTTC
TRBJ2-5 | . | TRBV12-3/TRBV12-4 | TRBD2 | CASSRTSGRGFRQTQYF | TGTGCCAGCAGCCGGACTAGCGGGAGAGGTTTTAGACAGACCCAGTACTTC
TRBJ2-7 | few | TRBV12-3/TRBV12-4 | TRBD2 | CASREPGLALGEQYF | TGTGCCAGCAGAGAGCCGGGACTAGCGTTGGGCGAGCAGTACTTC
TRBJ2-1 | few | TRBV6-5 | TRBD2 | CASSYSLAGGPSSYNEQFF | TGTGCCAGCAGTTACTCGTTAGCGGGAGGGCCGAGCTCCTACAATGAGCAGTTCTTC
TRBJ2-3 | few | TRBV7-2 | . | CASSLGYGISTDTQYF | TGTGCCAGCAGCTTAGGGTACGGGATTAGCACAGATACGCAGTATTTT
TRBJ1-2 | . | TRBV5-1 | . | CASSPDTYGYTF | TGCGCCAGCAGCCCCGACACCTATGGCTACACCTTC
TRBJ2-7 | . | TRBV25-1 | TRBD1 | CASKWSGTGAYEQYF | TGTGCCAGCAAATGGTCAGGCACAGGGGCCTACGAGCAGTACTTC
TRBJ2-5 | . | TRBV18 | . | CASSNAPTRETQYF | TGTGCCAGCTCAAACGCCCCCACTAGAGAGACCCAGTACTTC
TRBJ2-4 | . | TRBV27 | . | CASSLAGASIQHF | TGTGCCAGCAGTTTAGCGGGGGCGAGCATTCAGCACTTC
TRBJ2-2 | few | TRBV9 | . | CANPCSGELFF | TGTGCCAACCCTTGCTCCGGGGAGCTGTTTTTT
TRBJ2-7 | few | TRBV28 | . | CASSVDGTYEQYF | TGTGCCAGCAGTGTAGACGGGACCTACGAGCAGTACTTC
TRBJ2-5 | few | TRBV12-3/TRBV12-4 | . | CASSLQGRLGTQYF | TGTGCCAGCAGTTTACAGGGGCGGCTCGGGACCCAGTACTTC
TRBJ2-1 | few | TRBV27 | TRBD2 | CASSLTLGLAQYHEQFF | TGTGCCAGCAGTTTAACTCTAGGACTAGCGCAGTACCATGAGCAGTTCTTC
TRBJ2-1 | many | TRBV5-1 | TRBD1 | CASSVGQEYNEQFF | TGCGCCAGCAGCGTCGGACAGGAGTACAATGAGCAGTTCTTC
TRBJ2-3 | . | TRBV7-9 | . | CASTPGAGLTDTQYF | TGTGCCAGCACCCCTGGGGCCGGGCTCACAGATACGCAGTATTTT
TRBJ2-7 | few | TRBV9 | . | CASSVGAVYEQYF | TGTGCCAGCAGCGTGGGCGCAGTCTACGAGCAGTACTTC
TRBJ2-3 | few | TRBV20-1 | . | CSARSSESRTDTQYF | TGCAGTGCTAGATCATCAGAGAGTCGCACAGATACGCAGTATTTT
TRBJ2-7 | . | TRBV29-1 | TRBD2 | CSALSGNLGGEQYF | TGCAGCGCCCTTAGCGGGAACCTTGGTGGGGAGCAGTACTTC
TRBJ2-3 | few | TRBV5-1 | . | CASSLWSHSTDTQYF | TGCGCCAGCAGCTTGTGGAGTCATAGCACAGATACGCAGTATTTT
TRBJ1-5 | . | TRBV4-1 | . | CASSQDRIANNQPQHF | TGCGCCAGCAGCCAAGATAGGATCGCTAACAATCAGCCCCAGCATTTT
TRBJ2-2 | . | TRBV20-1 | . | CSARGRDGTQNTGELFF | TGCAGTGCTAGGGGTCGAGACGGGACACAGAACACCGGGGAGCTGTTTTTT